The source of this T cell receptor (beta chain) is a study of human T cells and chemical hapten exposure. In the study overall: Across the whole study, which lasted 20 to 30 weeks, patients were given diphenylcyclopropenone on the scalp once a week. General study points: Controls had significantly fewer large CDR3 similarity clusters than were formed by expanded TCRs.

V was pared by 6 bases and J by 1 base, with 18 bases between. This CDR3 has 16 residues. Germline lookup yields CDR1 SGHRS and CDR2 YFSETQ. TCRdb recomputed calls from the RACE reads with MiXCR, one row per CDR3 protein. Of about 290,000 distinct CDR3 sequences in the sample, approximately 7.5% were seen once. The time point denotes: pre-sensitization, week 0. Sample treatment: therapeutic diphenylcyclopropenone sensitization with weekly scalp DPC. Blood draws preceded each patch test application. Someone pulled total RNA out of unfractionated whole blood. There are a few counts of this clonotype. What it binds is not known.

Sequenced material: whole blood, taken in connection with sensitization to the hapten diphenylcyclopropenone (DPC). The chain couples TRBV5-1 to TRBJ2-3, with D tentatively TRBD1 (6 bases). This receptor was obtained from a man between 18 and 29 years old with alopecia areata. Some clones in this sample may be carry-over from other donors' samples. CDR3 DNA sequence: TGCGCCAGCACCTACTCAGGGGCCGTTCGCACAGATACGCAGTATTTT. Its protein is CASTYSGAVRTDTQYF.